This T cell receptor beta chain originates from a study of T cells in Graves' hyperthyroidism and ophthalmopathy (dated by TCRdb to the late 2010s). Regarding the research as a whole: Peripheral blood samples were taken at initial diagnosis, before any treatment was given. In addition, the study compared T-cell repertoires in thyroid tissue and in blood from a handful of Graves' hyperthyroidism patients. For training and testing, the roughly 100 patients in the discovery cohort were randomly divided in a 7:3 ratio. To identify TCR V-J signatures that set the groups apart, the researchers used a discovery cohort of 90 to 100 patients, made up of about 44 with Graves' ophthalmopathy and 57 with stable Graves' hyperthyroidism. TCR Vbeta CDR3 sequencing of approximately 140 peripheral blood samples (43 ophthalmopathy, 75 or so hyperthyroidism and roughly 17 progressor patients) is reported in the paper. An independent validation cohort of around 19 hyperthyroidism patients and more than 15 patients who later progressed to ophthalmopathy tested prospective prediction of ophthalmopathy. After sampling, hyperthyroidism patients received methimazole starting at 30 mg daily, and ophthalmopathy patients received high-dose intravenous methylprednisolone. Here is what the overall study found, with its caveats: Sample size was not statistically predetermined, and investigators were not blinded to group allocation. Most expanded thyroid clonotypes (frequency above 0.001) were also detected in blood, a finding suggesting that blood repertoires may reflect thyroid immune responses. In validation, progression to ophthalmopathy was predicted by the model with roughly 69% sensitivity and roughly 76% specificity, a median of 6.5 months before onset. Ophthalmopathy was separated from stable hyperthyroidism by a 13 V-J signature model, with around 90% sensitivity and about 81% specificity obtained in cross-validation and 80%/75% obtained in testing.

Moderately to severely active disease, a Clinical Activity Score of at least 3, a NOSPECS grade of at least 4, and a duration under 3 months were present in ophthalmopathy patients. Any patient with an uncontrolled infection, another autoimmune disease, pregnancy or lactation was excluded. Clinical symptoms, serum thyroxine and TRAb, thyroid ultrasound, and orbital computed tomography formed the basis for the diagnoses. Ficoll-Paque density gradient centrifugation was used to isolate PBMCs from around 10 ml of fresh peripheral blood. Total RNA was extracted with Trizol reagent, and quality was checked on an Agilent 2100 Bioanalyzer. CDR1 is given as SEHNR and CDR2 as FQNEAQ, both from the germline V gene (reference sequence). The CDR3, from cysteine to phenylalanine, totals 15 residues. Only the CDR3 DNA stays, 45 bases, in frame from base 1. A distance of 18 bases separates the germline ends of V and J, which lose 6 bases and 3 bases respectively.

The TCR beta CDR3 regions were amplified from the RNA transcripts. The TCR CDR3 was subjected to a first round of RT-PCR using the HTBI primer set and the Qiagen OneStep RT-PCR kit. Libraries were constructed in a second round of multiplex PCR, after which size selection and purification were carried out. Sequencing of the libraries was done on an Illumina HiSeq2000 using paired-end 100 bp reads. Concerning the study's data processing: SOAPnuke was used to process the raw data, throwing out any read that contained adapters or uncalled bases, had a mean Phred below 15, or lacked an exact constant-primer or identifier match. High-quality paired reads were merged with COPE v1.2.5, and unique nucleotide sequences were defined as clonotypes. Clonotypes were aligned to IMGT TRBV, TRBD and TRBJ reference segments using MiTCR v1.1. The analysis included only V-J combinations with a frequency above 0.0001, which together covered 99% to 99.2% of the repertoires. The TCS score was defined as F50 (clonal expansion) divided by E x V (chaos), with BLOSUM62-based TCRdist calculated between CDR3 peptides within each V-J. Welch's t-statistics and random forest reduced roughly 530 V-J features to 10 to 15, which were used in a naive Bayes classifier (R e1071). TCRdb trimmed the raw reads at Q25, called clones with MiXCR and kept productive beta chains. Entries are consolidated by CDR3 protein sequence, retaining the most common genes and DNA. What appears here as the V and J calls and clone size reflects TCRdb's work, not the paper's. This sample gives around 360,000 distinct CDR3 sequences in total; approximately 14% of them show up just once. The ten largest clones add up to 15% to 20% of the sample.

As for this clonotype: No antigen is known for it. There are no base qualities to consult, and no much larger clone falls within one base.

The sequence links TRBV7-9 to TRBJ2-7, and perhaps TRBD1 as D gene, on 6 matching bases. Material: blood. The origin of this receptor is a woman between 55 and 75 years old with Graves' ophthalmopathy. The encoded CDR3 is CASRTNTGHGYEQYF. The base sequence is TGTGCCAGCAGAACGAACACGGGACACGGCTACGAGCAGTACTTC. The full variable domain, completed from the reference TRBV7-9 and TRBJ2-7 proteins outside the CDR3, reads DTGVSQNPRHKITKRGQNVTFRCDPISEHNRLYWYRQTLGQGPEFLTYFQNEAQLEKSRLLSDRFSAERPKGSFSTLEIQRTEQGDSAMYLCASRTNTGHGYEQYFGPGTRLTVT.